What follows are 26 T cell receptor beta chains derived from one specimen sequenced in a study of CD8 T cells in ankylosing spondylitis (dated by TCRdb to the late 2010s). Libraries were built with 5' RACE. Instrument on record: Illumina HiSeq 2500. TCRdb passed the public sequencing reads through fastp at Q25 and MiXCR, retaining productive beta sequences. Rows matching on CDR3 protein sequence are summarized as one entry with the most common DNA and genes. The sample data list 150,000 to 200,000 distinct CDR3 sequences, and roughly 13% of these were observed just once. The ten biggest clones cover approximately 9.9% of the sample. What was sequenced was blood, either unsorted or a sorted T cell fraction (not recorded which). The receptors here all came from a female donor with ankylosing spondylitis or in good health (not recorded which).

This clonotype was seen only a few times. The CDR3 region is CASSLGGQGDYEQYF. For the CDR3, the DNA is TGTGCCAGCAGCTTAGGGGGACAGGGGGACTACGAGCAGTACTTC. This rearrangement joins TRBV11-2 to TRBJ2-7; 11 bases match TRBD1. This CDR3 is built from 15 residues. From germline, CDR1 is SGHAT and CDR2 FQNNGV. The trim removed 1 base at V and 3 bases at J, leaving 2 bases unmatched. Combining the CDR3 with reference TRBV11-2 and TRBJ2-7 gives the whole variable domain EAGVAQSPRYKIIEKRQSVAFWCNPISGHATLYWYQQILGQGPKLLIQFQNNGVVDDSQLPKDRFSAERLKGVDSTLKIQPAKLEDSAVYLCASSLGGQGDYEQYFGPGTRLTVT.

This clonotype appeared many times. The J gene is TRBJ2-5, the V gene TRBV11-2; TRBD2 matches at 16 bases. The CDR3 extends over 18 amino acids. Germline CDR1 is SGHAT and CDR2 is FQNNGV. V lost 6 bases to trimming and J lost 6 bases; unmatched junction nucleotides: 13. CDR3 amino acids: CASSRGGGLAGGLKTQYF. The CDR3 region has the DNA TGTGCCAGCAGTCGCGGGGGGGGACTAGCGGGAGGGCTGAAGACCCAGTACTTC.

This clonotype was seen at least ten times. This rearrangement joins TRBV5-1 to TRBJ2-3; possible D gene TRBD2, 5 bases. The V gene's germline CDR1 is SGHRS and CDR2 YFSETQ. The CDR3 runs to 15 residues. V was shortened by 5 bases and J by 2 bases, with 15 bases between the two germline ends. The CDR3 DNA follows: TGCGCCAGCAGACGTGAGGGAGCGAACACAGATACGCAGTATTTT. This gives the protein CASRREGANTDTQYF.

In this sample, this clonotype turned up many times. V usage is TRBV7-2 and J usage is TRBJ1-6, with D hard to call. V shed 5 bases and J shed 7 bases, with 15 bases lying between them. The CDR3 consists of 15 residues. Per the germline V gene, CDR1 is SGHTA and CDR2 is FQGNSA. CDR3 loop: CASSIMDGGNSPLHF. CDR3 sequence (DNA): TGTGCCAGCAGCATTATGGACGGTGGGAATTCACCCCTCCACTTT.

The V call is TRBV20-1, the J call TRBJ2-1; 10 bases fit TRBD2. V lost 6 bases and J lost 7; bases outside the gene matches: 9. This CDR3 has 14 amino acids. Germline CDR1 reads DFQATT; CDR2 reads SNEGSKA (reference sequence). The CDR3 spells CSALLAGLLNEQFF. CDR3 nucleotides: TGCAGTGCGTTACTAGCGGGATTGTTAAATGAGCAGTTCTTC.

This clonotype was recorded at least ten times. The genes are TRBV28 and TRBJ1-5; D is unclear. V dropped 4 bases and J dropped 6 bases, with 19 bases sitting between them. This CDR3 has 16 residues. In germline, CDR1 is MDHEN, CDR2 SYDVKM. The CDR3 sequence is CASSSAFRGSGQPQHF. CDR3 sequence (DNA): TGTGCCAGCAGTTCTGCTTTTCGGGGATCAGGTCAGCCCCAGCATTTT. Variable domain in full (rest from reference TRBV28 and TRBJ1-5): DVKVTQSSRYLVKRTGEKVFLECVQDMDHENMFWYRQDPGLGLRLIYFSYDVKMKEKGDIPEGYSVSREKKERFSLILESASTNQTSMYLCASSSAFRGSGQPQHFGDGTRLSIL.

Points on this clonotype: It may be a read error: a sequence one base away is much more abundant. The chain carries TRBV4-1 and TRBJ1-1; D unclear. This CDR3 is built from 17 residues. Germline V CDR1 and CDR2: MGHRA, YSYEKL. CDR3 sequence: CVSSQSKGRQLNTEAFF. For the CDR3, the DNA is TGCGTCAGCAGCCAATCGAAGGGCAGGCAATTGAACACTGAAGCTTTCTTT.

V usage is TRBV30 and J usage is TRBJ2-7; D ambiguous. Looked up from germline, CDR1 is GTSNPN and CDR2 is SVGIG (reference sequence). CDR3 length equals 11 residues. Trimming shortened V by 1 base and J by 0 bases, and 1 base separated the two germline ends. For the CDR3, the DNA is TGTGCCTGGAGTGGCTCCTACGAGCAGTACTTC. Encoded protein: CAWSGSYEQYF.

The table lists this clonotype with many counts. The chain couples TRBV12-3 or TRBV12-4 to TRBJ1-6; D ambiguous. The CDR3 consists of 14 residues. Trimming took off 1 base at V and 6 bases at J, with 7 bases between the two ends. The CDR3 loop reads CASSLESANSPLHF. The CDR3 DNA sequence: TGTGCCAGCAGTTTAGAGTCCGCTAATTCACCCCTCCACTTT.

There are many counts of this clonotype. In nucleotides, the CDR3 is TGTGCCAGCGGGCCCTCGACTCTAGATACGCAGTATTTT. It specifies CASGPSTLDTQYF. The gene calls are TRBV2 and TRBJ2-3; no reliable D call. From germline, CDR1 is SNHLY and CDR2 FYNNEI. Trimming removed 8 bases at V and 5 bases at J, with 14 bases between. There are 13 residues in the CDR3.

This clonotype appeared many times. V and J are TRBV9 and TRBJ2-5; D not certain. V lost 4 bases, J lost 1 base, and 14 bases lay in between. This CDR3 region has 15 residues. Germline CDR1 and CDR2: SGDLS and YYNGEE. The CDR3 DNA sequence: TGTGCCAGCAGCCGTTTCGGGTCTCCCCAAGAGACCCAGTACTTC. Protein: CASSRFGSPQETQYF.

This clonotype was observed a handful of times. The V call is TRBV19, the J call TRBJ1-5, with D possibly being TRBD1 (6 bases). The length of the CDR3 is 15 residues. Trimming cost V 6 bases and J 4 bases, with 16 bases left between them. The germline V gene has CDR1 LNHDA and CDR2 SQIVND (reference sequence). The CDR3 DNA reads as TGTGCCAGTAGCCGAGCTGGACAGCAAAATCAGCCCCAGCATTTT. It codes for CASSRAGQQNQPQHF.

This clonotype has a handful of counts. The chain carries TRBV2 and TRBJ2-1; D remains unclear. Germline V gene sequence: CDR1 SNHLY, CDR2 FYNNEI. Trimming removed 5 bases at V and 6 bases at J, with 11 bases between. The CDR3 sequence is 13 residues long. The CDR3 region has the DNA TGTGCCAGCAGTTGGACCCCGTCCAATGAGCAGTTCTTC. It encodes CASSWTPSNEQFF.

This clonotype was observed many times. The chain is built from TRBV20-1 and TRBJ1-5; D ambiguous. V was cut by 3 bases and J by 7 bases, with 10 bases left in between. This CDR3 comprises 12 residues. Germline values: CDR1 DFQATT, CDR2 SNEGSKA (reference sequence). The CDR3 sequence: CSARSPPQPQHF. CDR3 bases: TGCAGTGCTAGGTCGCCACCCCAGCCCCAGCATTTT.

This clonotype was seen at least ten times. The gene calls are TRBV27 and TRBJ1-4, with 7 bases fitting TRBD1. The CDR3 runs to 16 residues. V trimming: 7 bases; J trimming: 0 bases; junction bases outside the gene matches: 8. Germline CDR1 MNHEY, CDR2 SMNVEV (reference sequence). The CDR3 reads CASIEGAYSTNEKLFF. The CDR3 nucleotides are TGTGCCAGCATCGAGGGGGCCTACTCAACTAATGAAAAACTGTTTTTT.

This clonotype was seen repeatedly, ten times or more. This chain joins TRBV11-3 and TRBJ2-3; no firm D call. The V end lost 4 bases, the J end lost 4 bases, and 12 bases lay between the germline ends. The CDR3 is 14 residues long. Germline assignment: CDR1 SGHNT and CDR2 YENEEA. Here the CDR3 DNA reads TGTGCCAGCAGCTCCCGCGGTGGCGCAGATACGCAGTATTTT. It codes for CASSSRGGADTQYF.

This chain connects TRBV29-1 to TRBJ1-2; tentatively, D is TRBD1 (5 bases). The CDR3 contains 14 residues. V gave up 6 bases and J gave up 4 bases, with 18 bases separating them. CDR1 and CDR2 from the germline V gene are SQVTM and ANQGSEA. CDR3 sequence (DNA): TGCAGCGTAAGCCGGGACCTAAGGGCCTATGGCTACACCTTC. Its protein is CSVSRDLRAYGYTF. The entire variable domain, with the rest obtained from reference TRBV29-1 and TRBJ1-2, is as follows: SAVISQKPSRDICQRGTSLTIQCQVDSQVTMMFWYRQQPGQSLTLIATANQGSEATYESGFVIDKFPISRPNLTFSTLTVSNMSPEDSSIYLCSVSRDLRAYGYTFGSGTRLTVV.

This clonotype was observed a handful of times. This may stem from a read error, because a much larger clone lies one nucleotide away. The chain joins TRBV7-9 to TRBJ2-1; 10 bases are a match to TRBD2. The germline V gene encodes CDR1 SEHNR and CDR2 FQNEAQ (reference sequence). J was trimmed by 8 bases and V by 8 bases; bases with no gene match: 12. This CDR3 has 15 amino acids. The CDR3 bases are TGTGCCAGCGGAACTAGCGGGGATTGGGTGGATGAGCAGTTCTTC. It codes for CASGTSGDWVDEQFF.

This clonotype has a count of ten or more. The genes are TRBV7-2 and TRBJ1-1; D gene unclear. Germline CDR1 reads SGHTA; CDR2 reads FQGNSA. Deletions cut 6 bases from V and 0 bases from J, with 8 bases between. The CDR3 is 13 residues long. The CDR3: CASSSGMNTEAFF. The CDR3 DNA sequence: TGTGCCAGCAGTTCGGGCATGAACACTGAAGCTTTCTTT.

The chain is built from TRBV9 and TRBJ1-2; D remains unclear. V dropped 0 bases and J dropped 4 bases, with 7 bases sitting between them. Germline-derived CDR1 and CDR2 are SGDLS and YYNGEE. CDR3 length equals 13 residues. The CDR3 region is CASSVEGLYGYTF. As DNA, the CDR3 is TGTGCCAGCAGCGTAGAAGGTCTCTATGGCTACACCTTC.

This clonotype occurred many times. The chain employs TRBV11-3 and TRBJ1-1, with a possible D match to TRBD1 (5 bases). The germline gives CDR1 SGHNT, CDR2 YENEEA. Trimming removed 5 bases at V and 1 base at J, with 17 bases between. CDR3 length: 16 amino acids. CDR3 sequence: CASSPGLPGGNTEAFF. For the CDR3, the DNA is TGTGCCAGCAGCCCGGGGCTTCCGGGCGGGAACACTGAAGCTTTCTTT.

This clonotype was recorded at least ten times. The chain links TRBV18 to TRBJ1-5; no clear D gene. This CDR3 spans 13 amino acids. With 2 bases removed from V and 3 bases from J, the gap between germline ends came to 5 bases. Germline V gives CDR1 KGHSH, CDR2 LQKENI. CDR3 nucleotide sequence: TGTGCCAGCTCACCAGGGTTCAATCAGCCCCAGCATTTT. It is translated as CASSPGFNQPQHF.

This clonotype was detected many times. The chain uses TRBV7-9 and TRBJ2-5, with unresolved D. CDR3 length equals 15 residues. Trimming removed 5 bases at V and 5 bases at J, with 18 bases between. Germline lookup yields CDR1 SEHNR and CDR2 FQNEAQ (reference sequence). The CDR3 sequence is CASSPSAVSGETQYF. The CDR3 coding sequence is TGTGCCAGCAGCCCCTCGGCCGTGAGTGGGGAGACCCAGTACTTC. The entire variable domain, with the rest obtained from reference TRBV7-9 and TRBJ2-5, is as follows: DTGVSQNPRHKITKRGQNVTFRCDPISEHNRLYWYRQTLGQGPEFLTYFQNEAQLEKSRLLSDRFSAERPKGSFSTLEIQRTEQGDSAMYLCASSPSAVSGETQYFGPGTRLLVL.

The sample holds many counts of this clonotype. The chain has TRBV6-4 and TRBJ2-3; D is unclear. Per germline, CDR1 MRHNA and CDR2 SNTAGT. Trimming cost V 5 bases and J 2 bases, with 8 bases left between them. This CDR3 region has 13 residues. The CDR3 spells CASSSRATDTQYF. The CDR3 DNA follows: TGTGCCAGCAGTTCCCGGGCCACAGATACGCAGTATTTT.

V is TRBV5-6 and J is TRBJ2-7, with 10 bases that match TRBD1. The CDR3 is made up of 15 amino acids. V shed 1 base and J 2 bases; nucleotides not matched to a gene: 3. Germline V gives CDR1 SGHDT, CDR2 YYEEEE. The CDR3 DNA is TGTGCCAGCAGCTTGTTGGGGACAGGGGCCTACGAGCAGTACTTC. Translating it yields CASSLLGTGAYEQYF.

This clonotype was detected many times. The chain employs TRBV9 and TRBJ2-5, with D possibly TRBD2 on 5 matching bases. The V gene lost 0 bases and the J gene lost 6 bases, with 12 bases spanning the gap. CDR1 is SGDLS, CDR2 YYNGEE, per germline. This CDR3 is built from 14 residues. The CDR3 DNA reads as TGTGCCAGCAGCGTAGCAATCGGGGAGAAGACCCAGTACTTC. Amino acids: CASSVAIGEKTQYF.